This T cell receptor beta chain originates from a study of blood T cell repertoires in COVID-19 (dated by TCRdb to about 2020). Some background on the complete study: Samples covering the acute and convalescent phases of COVID-19 were provided by collaborators in the United States, Italy and Spain. The material from the prospective study consisted of cDNA or gDNA derived from T cells, B-cell-depleted T cells, or PBMCs. Deeply sampled blood TCRbeta repertoires from subjects exposed to, actively infected with, or recovered from COVID-19 were included in the dataset. The repertoires were released in a freely available public database intended as a resource for research on the immune response to SARS-CoV-2. Samples were obtained from the ongoing ImmuneRACE study (first 160 participants) and from some 1,300 subjects provided by 6 global collaborators. A de-identified subject ID, COVID-19 status, age in years and sex were almost always included in the sample metadata. Where HLA class I and class II types were available, the types were taken from metadata supplied by the sample provider, not from assay-based typing.

Deletion took 0 bases off V and 2 bases off J, with a span of 4 bases between the germline ends. The CDR3 holds 13 amino acids from the cysteine to the phenylalanine. CDR3 DNA is the only sequence kept; it has 39 bases, read in frame from the first base. Via the germline V gene (reference sequence), CDR1 is SGHKS and CDR2 YYEKEE. Notes on this clone: The target of this receptor is not known. No base quality information exists; no much larger clone differs at one position.

TCRbeta CDR3 regions were amplified from genomic DNA using the immunoSEQ Assay, a bias-controlled multiplex PCR. From the authors' description of their analysis: Within the assay, amplification of reference gene primers was used to estimate how many nucleated cells each sample contained. To quantify the absolute abundance of each unique TCRbeta CDR3 rearrangement, sequence reads were collapsed and filtered. Productive Simpson clonality was computed per sample as the square root of Simpson's diversity index over productive rearrangements. The source is immuneACCESS, and TCRdb retained only in-frame sequences with V and J called. Part of the clones is not carried over; for the studies checked, unresolved V genes explain less than half of this, and the remainder is unexplained. The DNA gave D and trimming, while V, J and clone size come from that table. The sample records just over 350,000 clones, roughly nine tenths of which are singletons. The top ten constitute around 3% of the sample.

What the authors observed across the whole study: How much clinical and demographic metadata was included differed by source and by participant, and the metadata was provided uncurated.

Enrolling through a virtual design, the prospective study's participants ranged in age from about 18 to 89 years and lived across 20 to 25 United States geographic areas. In the prospective study, participants were assigned to cohorts based on the clinical history participants reported in a screening survey and a study questionnaire. ImmuneRACE Cohort 3 recovered participants were defined by two consecutive negative NP/OP PCR tests, healthcare professional clearance, or symptom resolution. Mobile phlebotomists in the prospective study collected whole blood, serum and a nasopharyngeal or oropharyngeal swab from every participant. Additional blood draws and questionnaires over a 2-month period could optionally be provided by prospective study participants. Before DNA extraction, prospective study blood samples were shipped either frozen or at room temperature.

Sequenced sample: PBMCs or T cells enriched from blood (not recorded which). The chain was built from TRBV5-5 and TRBJ2-3, with no D gene named confidently. This TCR was recovered from a woman aged 25 to 39 who had recovered from COVID-19. At the DNA level, the sequence is TGTGCCAGCAGCTTGGTGGCCACAGATACGCAGTATTTT. The encoded protein is CASSLVATDTQYF.